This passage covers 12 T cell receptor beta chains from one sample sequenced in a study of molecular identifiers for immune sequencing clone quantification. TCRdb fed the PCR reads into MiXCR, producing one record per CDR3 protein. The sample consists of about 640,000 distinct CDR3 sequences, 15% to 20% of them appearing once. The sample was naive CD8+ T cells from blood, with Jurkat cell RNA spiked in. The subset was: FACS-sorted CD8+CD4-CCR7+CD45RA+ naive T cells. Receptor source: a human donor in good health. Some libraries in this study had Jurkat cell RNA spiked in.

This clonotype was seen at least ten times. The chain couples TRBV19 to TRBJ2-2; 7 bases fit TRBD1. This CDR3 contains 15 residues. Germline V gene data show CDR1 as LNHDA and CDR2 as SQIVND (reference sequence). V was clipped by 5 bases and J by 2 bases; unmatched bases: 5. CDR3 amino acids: CASSARDSNTGELFF. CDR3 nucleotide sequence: TGTGCCAGTAGTGCCCGGGACAGCAACACCGGGGAGCTGTTTTTT.

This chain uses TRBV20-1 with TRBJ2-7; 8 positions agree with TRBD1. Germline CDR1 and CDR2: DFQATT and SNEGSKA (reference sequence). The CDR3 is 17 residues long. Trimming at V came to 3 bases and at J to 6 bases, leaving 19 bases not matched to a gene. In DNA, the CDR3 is TGCAGTGCTAGGCCGTCCCGGGACAGGCTTCAAGGCTGCGAGCAGTACTTC. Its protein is CSARPSRDRLQGCEQYF.

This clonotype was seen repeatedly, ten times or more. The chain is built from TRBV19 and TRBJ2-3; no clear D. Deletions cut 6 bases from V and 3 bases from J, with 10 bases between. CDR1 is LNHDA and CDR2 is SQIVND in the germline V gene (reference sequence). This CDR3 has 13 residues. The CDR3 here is CASSPRETDTQYF. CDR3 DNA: TGTGCCAGTAGCCCTCGAGAGACAGATACGCAGTATTTT.

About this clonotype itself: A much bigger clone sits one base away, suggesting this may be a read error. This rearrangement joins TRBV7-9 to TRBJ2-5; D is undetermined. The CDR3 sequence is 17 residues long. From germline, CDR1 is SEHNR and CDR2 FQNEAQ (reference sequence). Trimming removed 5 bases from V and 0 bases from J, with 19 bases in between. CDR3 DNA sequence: TGTGCCAGCAGCGACCTGCTAGGCCCCTCGTACCAAGAGACCCAGTACTTC. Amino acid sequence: CASSDLLGPSYQETQYF.

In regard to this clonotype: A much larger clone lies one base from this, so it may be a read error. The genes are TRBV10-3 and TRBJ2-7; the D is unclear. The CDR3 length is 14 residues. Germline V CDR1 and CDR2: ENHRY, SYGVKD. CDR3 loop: CVISDRVLRYEQYF. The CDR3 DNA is TGTGTCATCAGTGATCGAGTCCTGAGATACGAGCAGTACTTC.

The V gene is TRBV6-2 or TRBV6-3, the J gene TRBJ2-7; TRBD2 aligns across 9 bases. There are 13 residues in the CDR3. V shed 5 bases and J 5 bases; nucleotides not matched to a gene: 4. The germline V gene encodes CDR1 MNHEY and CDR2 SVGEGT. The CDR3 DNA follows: TGTGCCAGCAGTGTTCTAGCGGGAAACGAGCAGTACTTC. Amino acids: CASSVLAGNEQYF.

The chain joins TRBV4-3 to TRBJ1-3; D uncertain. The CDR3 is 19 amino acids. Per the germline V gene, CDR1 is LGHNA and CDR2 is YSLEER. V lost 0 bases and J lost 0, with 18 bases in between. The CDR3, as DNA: TGCGCCAGCAGCCAAGATAACGTCCTTCTGACGAGCTCTGGAAACACCATATATTTT. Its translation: CASSQDNVLLTSSGNTIYF.

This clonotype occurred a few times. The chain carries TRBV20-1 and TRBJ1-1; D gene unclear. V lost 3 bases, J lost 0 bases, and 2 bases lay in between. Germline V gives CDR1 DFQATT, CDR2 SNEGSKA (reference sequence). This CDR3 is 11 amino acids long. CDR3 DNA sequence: TGCAGTGCTAGTATGAACACTGAAGCTTTCTTT. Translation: CSASMNTEAFF.

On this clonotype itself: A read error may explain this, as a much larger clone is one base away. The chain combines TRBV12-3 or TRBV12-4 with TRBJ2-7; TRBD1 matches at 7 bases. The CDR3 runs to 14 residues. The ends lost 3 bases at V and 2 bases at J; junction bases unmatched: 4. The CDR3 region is CASSLTGNTYEQYF. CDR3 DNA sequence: TGTGCCAGCAGTTTGACAGGGAATACCTACGAGCAGTACTTC.

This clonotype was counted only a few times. The CDR3 sequence: CASTPTPGQGLDTQYF. The CDR3 coding sequence is TGTGCCAGCACCCCCACCCCGGGACAGGGACTGGATACGCAGTATTTT. The gene calls are TRBV12-3 or TRBV12-4 and TRBJ2-3, with 9 bases lining up with TRBD1. The CDR3 extends over 16 amino acids. V shed 7 bases, J shed 6 bases, and the junction held 14 bases outside the gene matches.

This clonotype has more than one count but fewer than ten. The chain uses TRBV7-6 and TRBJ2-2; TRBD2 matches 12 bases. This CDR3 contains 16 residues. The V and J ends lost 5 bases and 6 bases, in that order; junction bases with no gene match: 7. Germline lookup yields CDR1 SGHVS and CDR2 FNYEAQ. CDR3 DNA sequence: TGTGCCAGCAGCGCGCTAGCGGGAGGGCCCCCCGGGGAGCTGTTTTTT. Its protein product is CASSALAGGPPGELFF.

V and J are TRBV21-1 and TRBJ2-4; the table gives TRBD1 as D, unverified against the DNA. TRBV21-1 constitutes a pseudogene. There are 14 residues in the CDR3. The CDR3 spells CAGIPWTAKNIQYF. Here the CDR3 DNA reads TGTGCCGGCATCCCCTGGACAGCCAAAAACATTCAGTACTTC.